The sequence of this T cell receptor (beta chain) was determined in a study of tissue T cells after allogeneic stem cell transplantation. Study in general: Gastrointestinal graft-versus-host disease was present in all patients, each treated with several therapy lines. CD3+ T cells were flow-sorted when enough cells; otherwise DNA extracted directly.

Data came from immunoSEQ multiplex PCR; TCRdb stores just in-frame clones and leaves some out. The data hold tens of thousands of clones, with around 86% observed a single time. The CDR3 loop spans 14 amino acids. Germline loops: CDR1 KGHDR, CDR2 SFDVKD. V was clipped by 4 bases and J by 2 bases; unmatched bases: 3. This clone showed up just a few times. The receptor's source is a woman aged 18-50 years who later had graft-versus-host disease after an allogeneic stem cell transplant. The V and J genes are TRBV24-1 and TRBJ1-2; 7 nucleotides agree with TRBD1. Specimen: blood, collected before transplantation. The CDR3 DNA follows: TGTGCCACCAGTGAGCCGGGACAGAACTATGGCTACACCTTC. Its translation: CATSEPGQNYGYTF.